A selection of T cell receptor beta chains follows, all from one sample in a study of T-cell reconstitution after alpha-beta-depleted transplantation in children. One entry per CDR3 protein results from TCRdb running MiXCR on the PCR reads. The sample shows 350,000 to 500,000 distinct CDR3 sequences, around two fifths of them seen only once. The sequences come from PBMCs, collected before TCRalphabeta/CD19-depleted stem cell transplant. The origin of the receptors is a girl aged 2-9 years with aplastic anemia, due to receive a stem cell transplant. CDR3s include the opening cysteine and the closing phenylalanine or tryptophan. D genes are given only for firm matches. Clone size is given for some rows only: seen once, a few or many times, or a class if the clone is expanded.

TGTGCCAGCAGTTCGGTGATGAGGGGCCGGACTGAAGCTTTCTTT,CASSSVMRGRTEAFF,-,TRBJ1-1,-,TRBV28
TGTGCCAGCAAAACAACTAGCGGGAATTCGTACGAGCAGTACTTC,CASKTTSGNSYEQYF,TRBD2,TRBJ2-7,-,TRBV6-1
TGCGCCAGCAGAGCGGACAGCGACAATGAGCAGTTCTTC,CASRADSDNEQFF,-,TRBJ2-1,many,TRBV5-1
TGTGCCAGCAGTTTGGGAGGGGTCGCCGGAAACACCATATATTTT,CASSLGGVAGNTIYF,-,TRBJ1-3,-,TRBV12-3/TRBV12-4
TGTGCCAGCAGTTACCCAGGAGGGACAGCGAACACTGAAGCTTTCTTT,CASSYPGGTANTEAFF,TRBD1,TRBJ1-1,-,TRBV6-5
TGTGCCAGCAGTAGAATATTGGGGAGCACAGATACGCAGTATTTT,CASSRILGSTDTQYF,-,TRBJ2-3,-,TRBV6-2/TRBV6-3
TGCAGTGCTAGAGAAAAGCGGCAAATCGCGAACACCGGGGAGCTGTTTTTT,CSAREKRQIANTGELFF,-,TRBJ2-2,few,TRBV20-1
TGTGCCAGCAGTTTCGAGGCGGAATATTACAATGAGCAGTTCTTC,CASSFEAEYYNEQFF,-,TRBJ2-1,once,TRBV28
TGTGCCAGCAGCTTGGTGGCGACTTCCTCCTACGAGCAGTACTTC,CASSLVATSSYEQYF,-,TRBJ2-7,many,TRBV5-6
TGCAGTGCTAGCCGTCCTCCAACCTACGAGCAGTACTTC,CSASRPPTYEQYF,-,TRBJ2-7,many,TRBV20-1
TGTGCCAGCAGCTTAGCAGTCATGGGGCCCCAGCATTTT,CASSLAVMGPQHF,-,TRBJ1-5,many,TRBV7-6
TGTGCCAGCAGCCTCACACTAGCGGGAGGTCCGGGAGAGCAGTACTTC,CASSLTLAGGPGEQYF,TRBD2,TRBJ2-7,-,TRBV7-6
TGTGCTAGCAGCAACCCCCCAGCGGGAGGGCCGGGTGAGCAGTTCTTC,CASSNPPAGGPGEQFF,TRBD2,TRBJ2-1,-,TRBV7-7
TGCAGTGCTAGAACCCACACAGATACGCAGTATTTT,CSARTHTDTQYF,-,TRBJ2-3,few,TRBV20-1
TGTGCCAGCAGTGTTTTAGGACGGATTTCTGAGCAGTACTTC,CASSVLGRISEQYF,-,TRBJ2-7,many,TRBV25-1
TGCGCCAGCAGCTACGCTAGCGGGGGATCCAATGAGCAGTTCTTC,CASSYASGGSNEQFF,TRBD2,TRBJ2-1,many,TRBV5-1
TGTGCCAGCAGCTGGGGACAGATGTACTACGAGCAGTACTTC,CASSWGQMYYEQYF,TRBD1,TRBJ2-7,many,TRBV12-3/TRBV12-4
TGTGCCAGCAGCTTGACCGTGGCGGGACCCCAGCATTTT,CASSLTVAGPQHF,-,TRBJ1-5,-,TRBV5-4
TGTGCCAGCAGCCGAAGCGGGACAGCGACCTACGAGCAGTACTTC,CASSRSGTATYEQYF,-,TRBJ2-7,-,TRBV7-8
TGTGCCAGCAGCTTGTCCAGGGGGGTCCAAGAGACCCAGTACTTC,CASSLSRGVQETQYF,-,TRBJ2-5,few,TRBV7-2
TGTGCCAGCAGTTACTCGATCGGACGGGGACAAGAGACCCAGTACTTC,CASSYSIGRGQETQYF,-,TRBJ2-5,many,TRBV6-5
TGTGCCAGCAGTTTTTTACAGGGTGACAACGAGCAGTACTTC,CASSFLQGDNEQYF,-,TRBJ2-7,-,TRBV28
TGCAGTGCTAGACTACTTATCCTGTCCACAGATACGCAGTATTTT,CSARLLILSTDTQYF,-,TRBJ2-3,-,TRBV20-1
TGTGCCAGCAGCTTACTTTCCGACGAGCAGTACTTC,CASSLLSDEQYF,-,TRBJ2-7,-,TRBV7-9
TGTGCCAGCAGCTTACAGGGGGCGAACTATGGCTACACCTTC,CASSLQGANYGYTF,TRBD1,TRBJ1-2,-,TRBV2
TGCAGTGCTAGAGATTCAGGACTAGGGATTTATGAGCAGTTCTTC,CSARDSGLGIYEQFF,TRBD2,TRBJ2-1,many,TRBV20-1